The 10 T cell receptor beta chains reported below all come from one sample, sequenced in a study of breast tumors, draining lymph nodes, adjacent tissues. TCRdb re-called the multiplex PCR reads through MiXCR, storing one row per CDR3 protein. Of 150,000 or so distinct CDR3 sequences listed, 30% to 35% are singletons. Axillary draining lymph nodes of breast cancer patients supplied the node samples. Input material: axillary lymph node tissue. These receptors all come from a female donor with breast cancer. Some clones in this sample may be carry-over from other donors' samples.

In regard to this clonotype: A much larger clone is a single base away; this may be a read error. The CDR3 does not end in the conserved phenylalanine or tryptophan, so this is likely a read error. The J gene is TRBJ1-4, the V gene TRBV18; perhaps TRBD1 as D (6 bases). Germline loops: CDR1 KGHSH, CDR2 LQKENI. Trimming removed 4 bases at V and 0 bases at J, with 9 bases between. The CDR3 has 15 amino acids. CDR3 sequence (DNA): TGTGCCAGCTCACTCGGACAGACAACTAATGAAAAACTGTTTTTA. It encodes CASSLGQTTNEKLFL.

This clonotype came up many times. Since a much larger clone is just one base distant, this may be a read error. This chain uses TRBV20-1 with TRBJ1-6, with 8 bases identical to TRBD1. J gave up 9 bases and V 7 bases, and 14 bases lay outside the gene matches. This CDR3 comprises 15 residues. CDR1 is DFQATT, CDR2 SNEGSKA, per germline (reference sequence). CDR3 sequence (DNA): TGCAGTGTCGCGGTGACAGGGGAGAAGCCTTCACCCCTCCACTTT. This translates into CSVAVTGEKPSPLHF.

The table lists this clonotype with many counts. CDR3 loop: CASSVAGQGLDYEQYF. The CDR3 nucleotides read TGTGCCAGCAGCGTAGCGGGACAGGGGTTAGACTACGAGCAGTACTTC. The chain combines TRBV9 with TRBJ2-7; 10 bases align to TRBD1. The CDR3 runs to 16 residues. The V gene end was trimmed by 0 bases and the J gene end by 3 bases; junction bases not matched to a gene: 6. Germline V gives CDR1 SGDLS, CDR2 YYNGEE.

This clonotype was recorded once. The CDR3 carries no conserved terminal phenylalanine or tryptophan, so it likely arises from a read error. The DNA is left out, because the CDR3 cannot be placed on it with certainty; the CDR3 is given as TCRdb lists it. This sequence joins TRBV29-1 and TRBJ2-7; the table calls TRBD1, which could not be checked here. Inclusive of both ends, the CDR3 amounts to 14 amino acids. CDR1 is SQVTM and CDR2 is ANQGSEA in the germline V gene. CDR3 protein: CSVRKGTGVGERYL.

This clonotype came up many times. The chain combines TRBV7-2 with TRBJ1-2; 8 nucleotides line up with TRBD1. This CDR3 spans 13 amino acids. The junction had 4 bases not matched to a gene; V was cut back by 5 bases and J by 5 bases. The germline V gene encodes CDR1 SGHTA and CDR2 FQGNSA. In DNA, the CDR3 is TGTGCCAGCAGCCCACAGGGGGGATATGGCTACACCTTC. It translates to CASSPQGGYGYTF.

This clonotype was seen repeatedly, ten times or more. V and J are TRBV19 and TRBJ2-1; 10 positions agree with TRBD2. Germline values: CDR1 LNHDA, CDR2 SQIVND (reference sequence). Germline trimming cut 5 bases from V and 1 base from J; bases unmatched to any gene: 8. The CDR3 length is 17 residues. CDR3 DNA: TGTGCCAGTAGTGTACGATATAGCGGGGGGTCCTACAATGAGCAGTTCTTC. It is translated as CASSVRYSGGSYNEQFF. The complete variable domain, with remaining parts taken from reference TRBV19 and TRBJ2-1, reads DGGITQSPKYLFRKEGQNVTLSCEQNLNHDAMYWYRQDPGQGLRLIYYSQIVNDFQKGDIAEGYSVSREKKESFPLTVTSAQKNPTAFYLCASSVRYSGGSYNEQFFGPGTRLTVL.

The gene calls are TRBV29-1 and TRBJ2-7; possibly TRBD2 for D (5 bases). V was pared by 6 bases and J by 6 bases, with 15 bases between. The CDR3 has 12 residues. Germline V gene sequence: CDR1 SQVTM, CDR2 ANQGSEA. For the CDR3, the DNA is TGCAGCGTCGCCGGGGTAAGAGGCGAGCAGTACTTC. Translated: CSVAGVRGEQYF.

This clonotype showed up many times. CDR3 sequence: CSARPLDRSNEKLFF. CDR3 sequence (DNA): TGCAGTGCTAGACCATTAGACAGGTCTAATGAAAAACTGTTTTTT. The chain recombines TRBV20-1 with TRBJ1-4; D perhaps matches TRBD1 (6 bases). CDR1 DFQATT and CDR2 SNEGSKA come from the germline V gene (reference sequence). V dropped 2 bases and J dropped 3 bases, with 13 bases sitting between them. The CDR3 consists of 15 residues.

This clonotype was found many times. The rearrangement links TRBV11-2 to TRBJ2-5; D perhaps matches TRBD2 (5 bases). Germline V lookup: CDR1 SGHAT, CDR2 FQNNGV. This CDR3 region has 14 residues. The V and J ends lost 5 bases and 5 bases respectively, with 15 bases between them. The CDR3 spells CASSIQIGGETQYF. CDR3 nucleotides: TGTGCCAGCAGCATACAGATAGGCGGGGAGACCCAGTACTTC.

The sample holds many counts of this clonotype. CDR3 bases: TGTGCCAGCAGCACCATCCGCGTGGCTCGGGAAAGGGGTAGAGATCAGCCCCAGCATTTT. It codes for CASSTIRVARERGRDQPQHF. The chain employs TRBV28 and TRBJ1-5; D perhaps matches TRBD1 (5 bases). The germline V and J ends were trimmed by 6 bases and 5 bases, with 32 bases remaining between them. Looked up from germline, CDR1 is MDHEN and CDR2 is SYDVKM. The CDR3 contains 20 residues.